These T cell receptor beta chains were read from a single sample in a study of T cell responses to AZD1222 COVID-19 vaccine. Here immunoSEQ multiplex PCR was the method, and the copy in TCRdb shows in-frame clones only, minus some. The sample consists of some 130,000 clones, approximately 91% of them appearing once. This specimen was peripheral blood, taken on day 0 of AZD1222 vaccination. All receptors derive from an adult in good health. Both conserved end residues are part of each CDR3. A clone size is listed for some rows: how often the clone was seen (once, few, many), or a class if it is expanded.

length,size,V,J,CDR3
15,-,TRBV27,TRBJ1-5,CASSTGASFAQPQHF
13,-,TRBV6-5,TRBJ1-5,CASSPGMKQPQHF
11,few,TRBV24-1,TRBJ2-3,CATSGGDTQYF
12,-,TRBV30,TRBJ1-2,CAWSVRSNGYTF
14,-,TRBV5-1,TRBJ1-2,CASSLGQHGDGYTF
14,-,TRBV6-1,TRBJ1-1,CASSEQPTGVAAFF
16,once,TRBV4-3,TRBJ2-7,CASSQEPAGAPYEQYF
13,-,TRBV6-4,TRBJ1-3,CASSESSGNTIYF
13,-,TRBV27,TRBJ1-2,CASRGEGLIGYTF
15,-,TRBV7-9,TRBJ1-1,CASILGSSPNTEAFF
11,-,TRBV29-1,TRBJ1-1,CSAHRDAEAFF
15,-,TRBV5-1,TRBJ1-2,CASRRLGIPIMDYTF
13,-,TRBV2,TRBJ1-5,CASSRQVNQPQHF
13,-,TRBV29-1,TRBJ1-2,CSALLTGLLGYTF
14,-,TRBV5-1,TRBJ1-4,CASSPGQGGEKLFF
13,-,TRBV27,TRBJ1-2,CASSFNRDYGYTF
14,-,TRBV18,TRBJ1-2,CASSPEASMGGYTF
12,-,TRBV19,TRBJ1-5,CASAGVNQPQHF
14,-,TRBV11-2,TRBJ1-4,CASSFDRVVEKLFF
15,-,TRBV5-1,TRBJ2-3,CASSFKRDSTDTQYF
15,-,TRBV4-1,TRBJ1-1,CASSQKGLGAPEAFF
20,-,TRBV6-4,TRBJ1-4,CASSPIRDRERKGWGEKLFF
14,-,TRBV5-6,TRBJ1-5,CASSSGREGQPQHF
14,-,TRBV29-1,TRBJ2-7,CSVARTSGGDEQYF
13,-,TRBV6-5,TRBJ1-2,CASSYQGSYGYTF
13,-,TRBV6-6,TRBJ1-2,CASKTEQRYGYTF
17,-,TRBV4-1,TRBJ2-1,CASSAKPGTGVFNEQFF
14,-,TRBV5-1,TRBJ1-4,CASSLAQDNEKLFF
14,-,TRBV19,TRBJ2-7,CARVWGSSSYEQYF
15,-,TRBV15,TRBJ2-1,CATSRDRGVGGEQFF
17,-,TRBV14,TRBJ2-7,CASSQDITEGLNYEQYF
13,-,TRBV4-3,TRBJ1-5,CASSQDLDQPQHF
15,-,TRBV5-1,TRBJ2-5,CASSLGGGTQETQYF
15,once,TRBV7-2,TRBJ2-1,CASSIAGGLYNEQFF
14,-,TRBV10-2,TRBJ1-3,CASRAKAGVDTIYF
17,-,TRBV7-9,TRBJ2-2,CASSLSSGGASTGELFF
16,-,TRBV4-3,TRBJ2-2,CASSRDWDRRTGELFF
10,-,TRBV29-1,TRBJ1-1,CSARNTEAFF
15,-,TRBV6-1,TRBJ1-2,CASSEQTGPADGYTF
12,-,TRBV7-8,TRBJ2-2,CASSLGRVGLFF
15,-,TRBV6-6,TRBJ1-5,CASKTPGSVNQPQHF
15,-,TRBV18,TRBJ1-6,CASSPLRTLNSPLHF
15,-,TRBV5-4,TRBJ1-6,CASSSQGTVKSPLHF
14,few,TRBV5-6,TRBJ2-2,CASSFGLKTGELFF
15,-,TRBV6-5,TRBJ1-1,CASSYREGLHTEAFF
14,-,TRBV2,TRBJ1-5,CASRERGLNQPQHF
16,-,TRBV18,TRBJ2-7,CASSPPGGLVGYEQYF
16,few,TRBV4-3,TRBJ2-7,CASSQGVGGRTYEQYF
14,-,TRBV30,TRBJ1-6,CAWGTGTGDSPLHF
14,-,TRBV2,TRBJ1-5,CASSDLQTNQPQHF
12,-,TRBV5-1,TRBJ2-3,CASSLTFDTQYF
12,-,TRBV12-3/TRBV12-4,TRBJ1-1,CASTVDPKEAFF
12,-,TRBV6-2/TRBV6-3,TRBJ1-1,CASSMQFTEAFF